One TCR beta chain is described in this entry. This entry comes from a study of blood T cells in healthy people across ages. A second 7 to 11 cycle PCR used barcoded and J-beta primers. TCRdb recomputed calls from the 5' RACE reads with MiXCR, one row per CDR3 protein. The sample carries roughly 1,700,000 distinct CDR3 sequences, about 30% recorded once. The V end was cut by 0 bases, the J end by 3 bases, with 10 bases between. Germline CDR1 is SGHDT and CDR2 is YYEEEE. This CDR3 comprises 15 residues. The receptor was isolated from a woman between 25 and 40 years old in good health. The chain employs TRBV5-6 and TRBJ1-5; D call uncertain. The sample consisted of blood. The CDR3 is CASSLGPAPNQPQHF. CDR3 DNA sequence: TGTGCCAGCAGCTTGGGCCCGGCACCCAATCAGCCCCAGCATTTT.